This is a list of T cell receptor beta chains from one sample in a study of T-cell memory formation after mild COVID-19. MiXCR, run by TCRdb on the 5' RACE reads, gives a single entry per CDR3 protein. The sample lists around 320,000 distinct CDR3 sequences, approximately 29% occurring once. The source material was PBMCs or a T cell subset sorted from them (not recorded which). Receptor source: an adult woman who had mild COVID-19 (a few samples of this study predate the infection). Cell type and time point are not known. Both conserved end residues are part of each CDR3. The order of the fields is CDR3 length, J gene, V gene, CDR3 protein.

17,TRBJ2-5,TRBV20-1,CSARRMGVAGLQETQYF
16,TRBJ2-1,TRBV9,CASSPESGGAPREQFF
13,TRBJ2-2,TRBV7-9,CASSLAGAGELFF
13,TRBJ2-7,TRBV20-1,CSASSPVSYEQYF
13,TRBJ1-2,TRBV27,CASRAGPNYGYTF
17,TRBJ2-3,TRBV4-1,CASSQSPGGGSADTQYF
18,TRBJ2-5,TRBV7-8,CASSLAVASGRAVETQYF
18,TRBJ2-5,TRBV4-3,CASSQGTYGTGVRETQYF
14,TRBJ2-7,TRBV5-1,CASSYGGTDIRQYF
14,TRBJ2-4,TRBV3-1,CASSLGTGSTFQYF
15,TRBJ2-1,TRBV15,CATSRDLGAYNEQFF
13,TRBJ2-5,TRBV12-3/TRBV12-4,CASSFGIWETQYF
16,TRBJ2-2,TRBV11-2,CASSLPGTTNTGELFF
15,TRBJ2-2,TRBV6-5,CASSYGDRNTGELFF
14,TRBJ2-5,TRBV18,CASSPPLKQETQYF
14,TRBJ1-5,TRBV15,CATEQGAGNQPQHF
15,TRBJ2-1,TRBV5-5,CASSSLKNGENEQFF
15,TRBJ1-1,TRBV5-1,CASSLPPVADSEAFF
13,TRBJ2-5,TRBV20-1,CSAIEYLQETQYF
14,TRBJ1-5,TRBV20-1,CSARDSAGTQPQHF
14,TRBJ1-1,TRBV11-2,CASSLQGARTEAFF
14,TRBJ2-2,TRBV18,CASSVRTRTGELFF
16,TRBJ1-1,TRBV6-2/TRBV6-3,CASSYVERGLNTEAFF
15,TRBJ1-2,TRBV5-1,CASSRKSGGAYGYTF
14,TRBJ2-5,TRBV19,CASNTGSGVETQYF
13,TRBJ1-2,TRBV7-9,CASSSPGGIGYTF
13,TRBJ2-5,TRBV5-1,CASSGGIVETQYF
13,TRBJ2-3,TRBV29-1,CSASDGGLNTQYF
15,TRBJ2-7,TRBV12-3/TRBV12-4,CASTWGSSSSYEQYF
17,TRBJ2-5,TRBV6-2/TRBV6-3,CASSYSTSTYDQETQYF
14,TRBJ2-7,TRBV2,CASSGTLRSYEQYF
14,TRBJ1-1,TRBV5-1,CASSADGGNTEAFF
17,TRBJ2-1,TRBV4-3,CASSQAIGASGINEQFF
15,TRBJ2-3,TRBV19,CASTLAGGLSDTQYF
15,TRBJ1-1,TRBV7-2,CASSLEPSRRHIGFF
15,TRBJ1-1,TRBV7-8,CASSLRGTGGTEAFF
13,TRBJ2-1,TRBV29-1,CSARRGSYNEQFF
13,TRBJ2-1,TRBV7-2,CASSLALAEGRFF
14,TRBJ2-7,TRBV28,CASTSDRGRDEQYF
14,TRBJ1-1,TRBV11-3,CASGDHGLNTEAFF
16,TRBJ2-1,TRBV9,CASSVATIGGNNEQFF
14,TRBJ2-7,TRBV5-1,CASSLRQGDGEQYF
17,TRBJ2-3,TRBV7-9,CASSPWTSGGAGDTQYF
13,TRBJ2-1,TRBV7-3,CASSLESHNEQFF
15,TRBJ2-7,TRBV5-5,CASSLGAGITYEQYF
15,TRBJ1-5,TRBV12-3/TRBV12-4,CASSLGGSSNQPQHF
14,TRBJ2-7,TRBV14,CASSQRDRTYEQYF
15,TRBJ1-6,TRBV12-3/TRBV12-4,CASSRTASYNSPLHF
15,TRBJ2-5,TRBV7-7,CASSFSPQAQETQYF
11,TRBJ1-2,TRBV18,CASSRQYGYTF
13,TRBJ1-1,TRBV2,CASSRTGGTEAFF
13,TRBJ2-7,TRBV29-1,CSVVRTSDDEQYF
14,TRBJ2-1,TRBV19,CASKEDSSYNEQFF
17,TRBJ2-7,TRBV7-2,CASSFRSRTTTAYEQYF
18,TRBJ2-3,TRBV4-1,CASSQVVLRGAHEDTQYF